Listed here are 16 T cell receptor beta chains from one sample, sequenced in a study of identical twins. MiXCR was run by TCRdb on the 5' RACE reads, yielding one entry per CDR3 protein. The sample lists 300,000 or so distinct CDR3 sequences, 9.5% occurring once. These data also formed part of another study, on yellow fever vaccine responses in identical twins.

The sequenced sample consisted of CD8+ T cells sorted from blood. The receptors were sampled from a woman in her late teens or twenties in good health.

The V call is TRBV9, the J call TRBJ2-1, with D possibly being TRBD1 (5 bases). Per the germline V gene, CDR1 is SGDLS and CDR2 is YYNGEE. This CDR3 is 12 amino acids long. V was pared by 0 bases and J by 8 bases, with 6 bases between. CDR3 in DNA: TGTGCCAGCAGCGTAGCACAGGATGAGCAGTTCTTC. Protein: CASSVAQDEQFF. Based on the CDR3 plus reference TRBV9 and TRBJ2-1, the full variable domain is DSGVTQTPKHLITATGQRVTLRCSPRSGDLSVYWYQQSLDQGLQFLIQYYNGEERAKGNILERFSAQQFPDLHSELNLSSLELGDSALYFCASSVAQDEQFFGPGTRLTVL.

This rearrangement joins TRBV7-6 to TRBJ2-1; 9 bases are shared with TRBD2. The CDR3 spans 15 residues. V shed 5 bases and J 5 bases; nucleotides not matched to a gene: 7. Germline lookup yields CDR1 SGHVS and CDR2 FNYEAQ. The CDR3 reads CASSALASGDNEQFF. The CDR3 DNA reads as TGTGCCAGCAGCGCACTGGCTAGCGGGGACAATGAGCAGTTCTTC.

This rearrangement joins TRBV11-3 to TRBJ2-1, with TRBD2 identical over 12 bases. V lost 4 bases, J lost 2 bases, and 18 bases stayed unmatched. The V gene's germline CDR1 is SGHNT and CDR2 YENEEA. The CDR3 is 21 amino acids. CDR3 in amino acids: CASSSSGGRTSGMSAYNEQFF. In DNA, the CDR3 is TGTGCCAGCAGCTCCAGTGGGGGGAGGACTAGCGGGATGTCGGCCTACAATGAGCAGTTCTTC.

This clonotype has more than one count but fewer than ten. The rearrangement joins TRBV27 to TRBJ2-1; 12 nucleotides align to TRBD2. This CDR3 is built from 17 residues. J gave up 8 bases and V 4 bases, and 12 bases lay outside the gene matches. Per the germline V gene, CDR1 is MNHEY and CDR2 is SMNVEV (reference sequence). CDR3 sequence: CASSWRLAGGPSDEQFF. CDR3 in DNA: TGTGCCAGCAGTTGGAGGCTAGCGGGAGGGCCCTCGGATGAGCAGTTCTTC.

The rearrangement links TRBV27 to TRBJ2-7; 10 bases are shared with TRBD2. The CDR3 totals 15 residues. Per the germline V gene, CDR1 is MNHEY and CDR2 is SMNVEV (reference sequence). The ends lost 6 bases at V and 5 bases at J; junction bases unmatched: 10. This CDR3 reads CASRSSSGSPHEQYF. The CDR3 region has the DNA TGTGCCAGCAGATCCTCTAGCGGGAGTCCCCACGAGCAGTACTTC.

The chain combines TRBV19 with TRBJ2-1; TRBD2 agrees at 7 bases. The ends lost 3 bases at V and 8 bases at J; junction bases unmatched: 13. The CDR3 runs to 16 residues. Germline V gene sequence: CDR1 LNHDA, CDR2 SQIVND (reference sequence). CDR3 region: CASSIGAGSGVDEQFF. CDR3 nucleotides: TGTGCCAGTAGTATTGGAGCGGGATCGGGGGTGGATGAGCAGTTCTTC.

This clonotype came up many times. This chain uses TRBV5-5 with TRBJ2-2; D is uncertain. Looked up from germline, CDR1 is SGHKS and CDR2 is YYEKEE (reference sequence). The V and J ends lost 4 bases and 4 bases respectively, with 17 bases between them. The CDR3 loop spans 16 amino acids. The chain's CDR3 is CASSTLGRITTGELFF. For the CDR3, the DNA is TGTGCCAGCAGCACCCTAGGGCGGATTACCACCGGGGAGCTGTTTTTT.

This clonotype was seen repeatedly, ten times or more. The CDR3 reads CASSIDSSYNEQFF. The CDR3 bases are TGTGCCAGCAGTATCGACAGTTCCTACAATGAGCAGTTCTTC. The chain recombines TRBV27 with TRBJ2-1, with D possibly TRBD1 on 5 matching bases. From germline, CDR1 is MNHEY and CDR2 SMNVEV (reference sequence). CDR3 size: 14 residues. Trimming stripped 5 bases from V and 1 base from J, with 9 bases between.

The chain recombines TRBV27 with TRBJ2-7, with 7 nucleotides matching TRBD2. Germline V gene data show CDR1 as MNHEY and CDR2 as SMNVEV (reference sequence). Trimming removed 3 bases from V and 0 bases from J; junction bases left unmatched: 5. The CDR3 contains 15 residues. The CDR3 loop reads CASSLTSGASYEQYF. As DNA, the CDR3 is TGTGCCAGCAGTTTGACAAGCGGGGCCTCCTACGAGCAGTACTTC.

This clonotype was seen a few times. The chain has TRBV10-2 and TRBJ2-2; 12 bases agree with TRBD2. CDR1 WSHSY and CDR2 SAAADI come from the germline V gene. This CDR3 is built from 17 residues. V lost 4 bases to trimming and J lost 0 bases; unmatched junction nucleotides: 3. The CDR3 region is CASSAGLAGPNTGELFF. In nucleotides, the CDR3 is TGCGCCAGCAGTGCCGGACTAGCGGGGCCGAACACCGGGGAGCTGTTTTTT.

This clonotype was counted at least ten times. The rearrangement links TRBV7-9 to TRBJ1-1, with D perhaps TRBD1 (5 bases). Germline V gene data show CDR1 as SEHNR and CDR2 as FQNEAQ (reference sequence). Between the trimmed V and J ends, which lost 7 bases and 6 bases, there was a span of 21 bases. The CDR3 consists of 15 residues. CDR3 sequence: CASTLVKLLGAEAFF. CDR3 coding DNA: TGTGCCAGCACCCTAGTGAAGCTTTTGGGGGCTGAAGCTTTCTTT.

The rearrangement uses TRBV7-9 and TRBJ2-5, with TRBD1 matching over 10 bases. V lost 6 bases and J lost 5; bases outside the gene matches: 3. The CDR3 runs to 13 residues. CDR1 is SEHNR, CDR2 FQNEAQ, per germline (reference sequence). The CDR3 region has the DNA TGTGCCAGCAGTGACAGGGGGCACGAGACCCAGTACTTC. Amino acids: CASSDRGHETQYF.

In its sample, this clonotype was seen once. Just one base apart from a much larger clone, this may be a read error. This chain connects TRBV10-3 to TRBJ2-2; D not resolved. Trimming cost V 3 bases and J 0 bases, with 11 bases left between them. This CDR3 spans 16 amino acids. The V gene's germline CDR1 is ENHRY and CDR2 SYGVKD. This CDR3 is CAISDLQPSNTGELFF. The CDR3 coding sequence is TGTGCCATCAGTGATCTACAACCCTCGAACACCGGGGAGCTGTTTTTT.

The CDR3 loop reads CAWSFEGETQYF. The DNA of the CDR3 is TGTGCCTGGAGTTTCGAGGGGGAGACCCAGTACTTC. The chain has TRBV30 and TRBJ2-5, with D tentatively TRBD1 or TRBD2 (5 bases each). In germline, CDR1 is GTSNPN, CDR2 SVGIG (reference sequence). The CDR3 totals 12 residues. Trimming stripped 2 bases from V and 5 bases from J, with 9 bases between.

This rearrangement joins TRBV30 to TRBJ2-3; D ambiguous. Germline V gene sequence: CDR1 GTSNPN, CDR2 SVGIG (reference sequence). This CDR3 spans 12 amino acids. Trimming cost V 5 bases and J 2 bases, with 8 bases left between them. The CDR3 DNA is TGTGCCTGGCGGGCAAACACAGATACGCAGTATTTT. Protein product: CAWRANTDTQYF. The full variable domain, with the rest looked up from reference TRBV30 and TRBJ2-3, is SQTIHQWPATLVQPVGSPLSLECTVEGTSNPNLYWYRQAAGRGLQLLFYSVGIGQISSEVPQNLSASRPQDRQFILSSKKLLLSDSGFYLCAWRANTDTQYFGPGTRLTVL.

This chain connects TRBV7-3 to TRBJ2-2; 13 bases match TRBD2. The germline V gene encodes CDR1 SGHTA and CDR2 FQGTGA. With V trimmed by 5 bases and J by 7 bases, 13 bases remained unmatched. This CDR3 has 18 residues. The CDR3 is CASSPGLAGAVRGGELFF. CDR3 nucleotide sequence: TGTGCCAGCAGCCCCGGACTAGCGGGGGCCGTTCGGGGCGGGGAGCTGTTTTTT.